One and the same sample provided the 14 T cell receptor beta chains below, sequenced in a study of T cells in Graves' hyperthyroidism and ophthalmopathy. RNA transcripts provided the source from which TCR beta CDR3 regions were amplified. HTBI primers were the set used in a first-round RT-PCR of the TCR CDR3. Via MiXCR, TCRdb re-called the multiplex PCR reads, giving one row per CDR3 protein. The data show roughly 180,000 distinct CDR3 sequences, with around 8.9% seen just once and approximately 20% held by the top ten. Material for sequencing was blood. The receptors shown here come from a woman between 18 and 29 years old with Graves' hyperthyroidism that later progressed to Graves' ophthalmopathy.

This clonotype occurred many times. The chain has TRBV20-1 and TRBJ2-7; 10 bases fit TRBD2. Trimming at V came to 1 base and at J to 1 base, leaving 7 bases not matched to a gene. Germline V CDR1 and CDR2: DFQATT, SNEGSKA (reference sequence). This CDR3 is 16 amino acids long. Here the CDR3 reads CSARVASGGHSYEQYF. CDR3 DNA: TGCAGTGCTAGAGTGGCTAGCGGGGGCCATTCCTACGAGCAGTACTTC.

The V call is TRBV20-1, the J call TRBJ1-5, with 9 bases identical to TRBD1. The V gene's germline CDR1 is DFQATT and CDR2 SNEGSKA (reference sequence). CDR3 size: 18 residues. J gave up 2 bases and V 0 bases, and 11 bases lay outside the gene matches. The CDR3 loop is CSARENTGGIKGNQPQHF. CDR3 coding DNA: TGCAGTGCTAGAGAAAATACAGGGGGCATCAAGGGCAATCAGCCCCAGCATTTT.

There are many counts of this clonotype. The rearrangement uses TRBV2 and TRBJ2-7, with 9 positions matching TRBD1. In germline, CDR1 is SNHLY, CDR2 FYNNEI. With V trimmed by 1 base and J by 2 bases, 3 bases remained unmatched. The CDR3 has 15 residues. Here the CDR3 reads CASSEGRDRAYEQYF. In nucleotides, the CDR3 is TGTGCCAGCAGTGAAGGGCGGGACAGGGCCTACGAGCAGTACTTC.

This clonotype was recorded many times. The V gene is TRBV7-3, the J gene TRBJ1-3; TRBD1 agrees at 10 bases. The CDR3 runs 15 residues. Losses at the gene ends were 5 bases for V and 2 bases for J; bases not matched to a gene: 3. Germline V gene data show CDR1 as SGHTA and CDR2 as FQGTGA. CDR3 bases: TGTGCCAGCAGCAGAGACAGGGGGCCTGGAAACACCATATATTTT. As protein: CASSRDRGPGNTIYF.

The table lists this clonotype with a few counts. V usage is TRBV20-1 and J usage is TRBJ1-1; no clear D. The V end was cut by 0 bases, the J end by 1 base, with 6 bases between. This CDR3 is built from 13 residues. Germline assignment: CDR1 DFQATT and CDR2 SNEGSKA (reference sequence). The CDR3 loop is CSARDQPNTEAFF. The CDR3 bases are TGCAGTGCTAGAGACCAGCCGAACACTGAAGCTTTCTTT.

This clonotype was detected many times. The rearrangement uses TRBV11-2 and TRBJ1-1; 10 bases agree with TRBD1. Trimming removed 4 bases from V and 5 bases from J; junction bases left unmatched: 10. CDR3 size: 16 residues. Germline CDR1 reads SGHAT; CDR2 reads FQNNGV. The CDR3, as DNA: TGTGCCAGCAGCTCAGGCCGGGACAGGGGCGAAACTGAAGCTTTCTTT. As protein: CASSSGRDRGETEAFF.

This clonotype was recorded at least ten times. The chain couples TRBV20-1 to TRBJ2-7; 13 bases are a match to TRBD2. V was pared by 1 base and J by 3 bases, with 0 bases of the junction left unmatched. CDR3 length: 14 residues. Germline V CDR1 and CDR2: DFQATT, SNEGSKA (reference sequence). CDR3 sequence: CSARGLAGGYEQYF. Here the CDR3 DNA reads TGCAGTGCTAGAGGACTAGCGGGGGGCTACGAGCAGTACTTC.

The V gene is TRBV20-1, the J gene TRBJ2-1, with 9 bases that match TRBD1. The CDR3 spans 14 residues. The germline CDR1 and CDR2 sequences are DFQATT and SNEGSKA (reference sequence). V dropped 6 bases and J dropped 8; count of bases not matched to a gene: 11. The CDR3 sequence: CSAMDRGGGDEQFF. CDR3 nucleotides: TGCAGTGCCATGGACAGGGGAGGGGGCGATGAGCAGTTCTTC.

In this sample, this clonotype turned up a few times. The chain recombines TRBV6-1 with TRBJ2-1, with TRBD2 matching over 10 bases. The germline gives CDR1 MNHNS, CDR2 SASEGT. V lost 6 bases to trimming and J lost 7 bases; unmatched junction nucleotides: 3. This CDR3 has 13 amino acids. CDR3 in amino acids: CASRAGGANEQFF. The CDR3 DNA reads as TGTGCCAGCAGAGCGGGAGGGGCTAATGAGCAGTTCTTC.

The chain has TRBV13 and TRBJ2-1, with TRBD1 as a possible D gene (6 bases). Looked up from germline, CDR1 is PRHDT and CDR2 is FYEKMQ (reference sequence). The CDR3 is made up of 15 amino acids. V lost 5 bases and J 2 bases, leaving 13 bases between the germline ends. The CDR3 spells CASSGQTGTYNEQFF. CDR3 coding DNA: TGTGCCAGCAGCGGACAGACAGGAACCTACAATGAGCAGTTCTTC.

This clonotype was seen at least ten times. The J gene is TRBJ2-5, the V gene TRBV5-6; D perhaps matches TRBD1 (6 bases). V was shortened by 4 bases and J by 0 bases, with 13 bases between the two germline ends. The CDR3 extends over 15 amino acids. Per germline, CDR1 SGHDT and CDR2 YYEEEE. Written as DNA, the CDR3 is TGTGCCAGCAGCGGGACACTACGGTACCAAGAGACCCAGTACTTC. It codes for CASSGTLRYQETQYF.

This clonotype was seen ten or more times. Relative to the germline gene, one junction end is altered; a read error may explain this. The CDR3 bases are TGTGCCTGGAGGTCAGGGGTTATGAACACTAAAGCTTTCTTT. The encoded protein is CAWRSGVMNTKAFF. This sequence joins TRBV30 and TRBJ1-1; possibly TRBD1 for D (6 bases). This CDR3 is built from 14 residues. Germline V gene lookup returns CDR1 GTSNPN and CDR2 SVGIG (reference sequence).

The sample holds many counts of this clonotype. The chain carries TRBV12-3 or TRBV12-4 and TRBJ2-7; possibly TRBD1 for D (6 bases). The CDR3 totals 15 residues. Trimming left V 5 bases short and J 5 bases short, with 19 bases between. As DNA, the CDR3 is TGTGCCAGCAGTCATCCCGGGACAACAGCCCACGAGCAGTACTTC. This codes for CASSHPGTTAHEQYF.

A note on this clonotype: This sequence may be a read error, since a much larger clone differs from it by one base. As DNA, the CDR3 is TGTGCCAACTCACCACCGACGAGATTGGAGCAGTACTTC. This gives the protein CANSPPTRLEQYF. The chain carries TRBV18 and TRBJ2-7, with unresolved D. The CDR3 is made up of 13 amino acids. CDR1 and CDR2 (germline): KGHSH, LQKENI.